This is a list of T cell receptor beta chains from one sample in a study of CD8 T cells in ankylosing spondylitis. From the 5' RACE reads, TCRdb called clonotypes with MiXCR, one entry per CDR3 protein. This sample has 250,000 to 350,000 distinct CDR3 sequences, with 20% found just once. The sequenced sample was blood, either unsorted or a sorted T cell fraction (not recorded which). These receptors were taken from a female donor with ankylosing spondylitis or in good health (not recorded which). The CDR3 runs from the conserved cysteine through the conserved F or W. D genes are given only for firm matches. Size tells how often a clone was seen (once, few, many) or the class of an expanded clone, and some rows leave it out.

v_gene	j_gene	d_gene	abundance	CDR3aa	CDR3nt
TRBV6-1	TRBJ1-2	-	-	CASSEAATSYGYTF	TGTGCCAGCAGTGAAGCCGCAACCTCCTATGGCTACACCTTC
TRBV7-9	TRBJ2-7	TRBD2	few	CASSHPTTAGDYEQYF	TGTGCCAGCAGCCATCCCACAACAGCGGGGGACTACGAGCAGTACTTC
TRBV4-2	TRBJ2-1	TRBD2	many	CASSQDSWRLAGDSNEQFF	TGTGCCAGCAGCCAAGATTCGTGGCGGCTAGCGGGAGATAGTAATGAGCAGTTCTTC
TRBV5-4	TRBJ2-1	TRBD2	-	CASSAGTSQDNEQFF	TGTGCCAGCAGCGCGGGGACTAGCCAGGACAATGAGCAGTTCTTC
TRBV5-1	TRBJ2-7	-	-	CASSRGGRGSSYEQYF	TGCGCCAGCAGCCGCGGCGGAAGGGGGAGCTCCTACGAGCAGTACTTC
TRBV25-1	TRBJ2-7	-	-	CASSESARGPYEQYF	TGTGCCAGCAGTGAAAGCGCGAGGGGCCCCTACGAGCAGTACTTC
TRBV20-1	TRBJ2-1	TRBD2	-	CSANPGLAEYNEQFF	TGCAGTGCCAACCCCGGACTAGCGGAATACAATGAGCAGTTCTTC
TRBV7-6	TRBJ1-6	TRBD1	-	CASSPARTGHSPLHF	TGTGCCAGCAGCCCTGCCCGGACAGGCCATTCACCCCTCCACTTT
TRBV4-2	TRBJ2-7	TRBD1	-	CASSQDGTGATYEQYF	TGTGCCAGCAGCCAAGATGGGACAGGGGCCACCTACGAGCAGTACTTC
TRBV20-1	TRBJ1-1	-	many	CSARVLSSFRSNTEAFF	TGCAGTGCTAGAGTCTTATCCAGTTTCCGCTCGAACACTGAAGCTTTCTTT
TRBV30	TRBJ1-4	-	-	CAWSPMGAEPYEKLFF	TGTGCCTGGAGTCCGATGGGGGCCGAGCCTTATGAAAAACTGTTTTTT
TRBV3-1	TRBJ2-7	TRBD1	few	CASSQARDSYEQYF	TGTGCCAGCAGCCAAGCTAGGGACAGCTACGAGCAGTACTTC
TRBV20-1	TRBJ2-1	TRBD2	-	CSAASGRAREQFF	TGCAGTGCAGCTAGCGGGAGGGCCCGGGAGCAGTTCTTC
TRBV5-1	TRBJ1-4	-	many	CASSSGTVTNEKLFF	TGCGCCAGCAGCTCGGGGACCGTAACTAATGAAAAACTGTTTTTT
TRBV12-3/TRBV12-4	TRBJ2-3	TRBD2	few	CASSSGLAGVRTDTQYF	TGTGCCAGCAGTTCTGGACTAGCGGGAGTTCGGACAGATACGCAGTATTTT
TRBV20-1	TRBJ1-1	-	many	CSARVDTEAFF	TGCAGTGCTAGAGTGGACACTGAAGCTTTCTTT
TRBV20-1	TRBJ2-6	-	few	CSVGRSSSGANVLTF	TGCAGTGTAGGGCGGTCGTCCTCTGGGGCCAACGTCCTGACTTTC
TRBV21-1	TRBJ2-1	-	few	CASYLAGLTSSYNEQFF	TGTGCCAGCTATTTAGCGGGCTTAACGAGCTCCTACAATGAGCAGTTCTTC
TRBV12-3/TRBV12-4	TRBJ2-1	TRBD2	few	CASSPGLFNEQFF	TGTGCCAGCAGCCCGGGACTATTCAATGAGCAGTTCTTC
TRBV7-9	TRBJ2-5	-	few	CASSLHTGDQETQYF	TGTGCCAGCAGCCTACACACTGGGGATCAAGAGACCCAGTACTTC
TRBV6-1	TRBJ2-1	TRBD2	few	CASTIRVGGRDEQFF	TGTGCCAGCACCATAAGGGTCGGGGGGAGGGATGAGCAGTTCTTC
TRBV12-3/TRBV12-4	TRBJ1-2	-	few	CASSFGQIGYTF	TGTGCCAGCAGTTTCGGGCAAATTGGCTACACCTTC
TRBV14	TRBJ2-5	-	few	CASSVLGAQETQYF	TGTGCCAGCAGCGTCCTTGGGGCTCAAGAGACCCAGTACTTC
TRBV12-3/TRBV12-4	TRBJ1-1	-	many	CASSFNSLNTEAFF	TGTGCCAGCAGTTTTAACAGCTTGAACACTGAAGCTTTCTTT
TRBV5-6	TRBJ2-1	-	-	CASSYPGASSYNEQFF	TGTGCCAGCAGCTACCCAGGCGCCAGCTCCTACAATGAGCAGTTCTTC
TRBV6-5	TRBJ2-5	TRBD1	-	CASSWTGPQETQYF	TGTGCCAGCAGTTGGACAGGCCCTCAAGAGACCCAGTACTTC